One TCR beta chain is described in this entry. Its antigen is not identified. The investigators amplified TCR beta CDR3 regions from RNA transcripts. Primed by the HTBI set, a first-round RT-PCR was run on the TCR CDR3. TCRdb reprocessed the multiplex PCR reads via MiXCR and lists one record per CDR3 protein. The sample yields around 420,000 distinct CDR3 sequences, roughly 15% seen once. The V gene lost 6 bases and the J gene lost 8 bases, with 16 bases spanning the gap. The CDR3 extends over 13 amino acids. From germline, CDR1 is MNHEY and CDR2 SMNVEV (reference sequence). The data derive from a study of T cells in Graves' hyperthyroidism and ophthalmopathy. No progression to ophthalmopathy during 18 months of follow-up defined stable disease. Hyperthyroidism in the patients, aged 18 to 65, was newly diagnosed and under 2 months in duration. Notes on the study in general: Peripheral blood also featured most of the thyroid clonotypes expanded above 0.001.

The clonotype comes from a woman in her late teens or twenties with Graves' hyperthyroidism. The gene calls are TRBV27 and TRBJ1-2; TRBD1 is a possible D gene (5 bases). Sequenced input: blood. The CDR3 nucleotides are TGTGCCAGCAGCACGGGGGGAATCTACGGCTACACCTTC. It encodes CASSTGGIYGYTF.